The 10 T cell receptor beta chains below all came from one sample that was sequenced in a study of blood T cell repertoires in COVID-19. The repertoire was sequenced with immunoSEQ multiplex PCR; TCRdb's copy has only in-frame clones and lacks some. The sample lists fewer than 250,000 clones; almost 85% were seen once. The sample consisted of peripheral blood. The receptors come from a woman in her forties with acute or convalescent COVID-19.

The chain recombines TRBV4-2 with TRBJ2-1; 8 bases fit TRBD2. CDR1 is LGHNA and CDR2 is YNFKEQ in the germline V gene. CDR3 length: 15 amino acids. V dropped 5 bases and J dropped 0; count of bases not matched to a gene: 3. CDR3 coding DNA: TGTGCCAGCAGCGGCAGCGGGAGCTCCTACAATGAGCAGTTCTTC. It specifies CASSGSGSSYNEQFF.

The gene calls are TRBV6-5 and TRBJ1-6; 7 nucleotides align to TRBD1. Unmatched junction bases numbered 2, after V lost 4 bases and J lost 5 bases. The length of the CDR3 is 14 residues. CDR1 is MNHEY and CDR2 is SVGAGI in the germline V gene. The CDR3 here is CASSWGTDNSPLHF. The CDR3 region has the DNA TGTGCCAGCAGTTGGGGGACAGATAATTCACCCCTCCACTTT.

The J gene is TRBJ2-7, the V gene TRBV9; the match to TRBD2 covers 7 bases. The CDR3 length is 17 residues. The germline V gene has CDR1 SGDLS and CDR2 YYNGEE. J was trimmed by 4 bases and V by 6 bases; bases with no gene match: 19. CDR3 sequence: CASTVRLANAAGYEQYF. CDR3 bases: TGTGCCAGCACCGTTCGACTAGCCAATGCGGCGGGGTACGAGCAGTACTTC.

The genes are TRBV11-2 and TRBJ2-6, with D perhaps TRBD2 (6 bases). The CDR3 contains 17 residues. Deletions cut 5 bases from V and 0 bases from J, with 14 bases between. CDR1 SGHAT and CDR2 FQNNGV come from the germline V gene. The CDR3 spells CASSTQAGVSGANVLTF. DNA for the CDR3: TGTGCCAGCAGCACCCAAGCGGGCGTCTCTGGGGCCAACGTCCTGACTTTC.

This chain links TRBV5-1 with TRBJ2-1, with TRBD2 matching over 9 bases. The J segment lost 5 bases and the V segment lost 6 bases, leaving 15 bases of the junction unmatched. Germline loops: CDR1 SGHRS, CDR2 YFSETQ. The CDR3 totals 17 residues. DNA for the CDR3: TGCGCCAGCAATCTTCTAGCGGGGTCACCCATAAACAATGAGCAGTTCTTC. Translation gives CASNLLAGSPINNEQFF.

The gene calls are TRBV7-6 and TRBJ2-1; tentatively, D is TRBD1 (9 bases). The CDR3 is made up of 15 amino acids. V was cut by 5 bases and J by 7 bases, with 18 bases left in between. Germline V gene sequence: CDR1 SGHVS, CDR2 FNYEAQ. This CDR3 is CASSSGGQGTNEQFF. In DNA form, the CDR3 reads TGTGCCAGCAGCAGCGGGGGACAGGGTACTAATGAGCAGTTCTTC. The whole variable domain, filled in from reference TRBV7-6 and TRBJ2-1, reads GAGVSQSPRYKVTKRGQDVALRCDPISGHVSLYWYRQALGQGPEFLTYFNYEAQQDKSGLPNDRFSAERPEGSISTLTIQRTEQRDSAMYRCASSSGGQGTNEQFFGPGTRLTVL.

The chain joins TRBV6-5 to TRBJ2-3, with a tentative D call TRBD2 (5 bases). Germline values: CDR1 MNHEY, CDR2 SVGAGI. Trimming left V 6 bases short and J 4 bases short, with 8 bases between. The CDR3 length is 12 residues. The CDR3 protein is CASRNGADTQYF. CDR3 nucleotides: TGTGCCAGCAGAAACGGGGCAGATACGCAGTATTTT.

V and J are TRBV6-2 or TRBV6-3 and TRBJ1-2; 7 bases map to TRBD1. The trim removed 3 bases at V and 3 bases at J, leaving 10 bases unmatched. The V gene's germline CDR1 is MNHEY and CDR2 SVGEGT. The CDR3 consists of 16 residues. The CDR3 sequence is CASSYVSGTADYGYTF. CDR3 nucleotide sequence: TGTGCCAGCAGTTATGTTTCCGGGACAGCAGACTATGGCTACACCTTC.

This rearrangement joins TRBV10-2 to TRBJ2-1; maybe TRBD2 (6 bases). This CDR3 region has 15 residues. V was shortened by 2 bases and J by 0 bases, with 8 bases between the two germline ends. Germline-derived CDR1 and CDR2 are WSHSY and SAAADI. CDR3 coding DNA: TGCGCCAGCAGTGAGGTCGGGAGCTCCTACAATGAGCAGTTCTTC. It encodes CASSEVGSSYNEQFF.

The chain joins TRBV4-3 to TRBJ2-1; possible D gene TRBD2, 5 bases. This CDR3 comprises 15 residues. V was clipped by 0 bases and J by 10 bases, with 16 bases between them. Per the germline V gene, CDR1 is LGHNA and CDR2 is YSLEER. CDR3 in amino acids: CASSQEPATSHEQFF. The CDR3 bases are TGCGCCAGCAGCCAAGAACCCGCCACTAGTCACGAGCAGTTCTTC.